Below, one T cell receptor (beta chain) is given with its context. What it binds is not known. The data were obtained in a study of Ad26.COV2.S vaccination and SARS-CoV-2 variants. The length of the CDR3 is 19 residues. Germline assignment: CDR1 MNHNY and CDR2 SVGAGI (reference sequence). Trimming took 5 bases from V and 4 from J; bases not matched to a gene: 15. Sequencing was performed with immunoSEQ multiplex PCR; in TCRdb, only in-frame clones are kept and a portion is missing. The data show 410,000 or so clones, about 90% seen once. General study points: In TCR breadth and depth analyses, total T cell responses may have been underestimated.

Treatment meaning: roughly 20 received Ad26.COV2.S at low or high dose, single or two shots; about 5 received placebo; per-sample allocation not given. Sampling occurred on day 63 after the first vaccine or placebo injection. A Boston donor was an adult aged 18-55 years. The chain recombines TRBV6-6 with TRBJ2-2; TRBD1 matches at 11 bases. The sequence was collected from a person aged 18-60 years who received the Ad26.COV2.S COVID-19 vaccine or a placebo. Sample: peripheral blood, taken in a trial of Ad26.COV2.S vaccine versus placebo. The CDR3 DNA reads TGTGCCAGCAGTCAAACCGGGACAGGGGGAGTCGGCGGCACCGGGGAGCTGTTTTTT. It codes for CASSQTGTGGVGGTGELFF.